The rows below give T cell receptor beta chains drawn from one sample of a study of technical replicates of blood from a few donors. Here immunoSEQ multiplex PCR was the method, and the copy in TCRdb shows in-frame clones only, minus some. The sample lists more than 65,000 clones, 95% to 98% seen once, with roughly 0.3% in the top ten. Source material: T cells isolated from PBMCs. The receptor source for this set is a human donor in good health. The CDR3 runs from the conserved cysteine through the conserved F or W. The order of the fields is D gene, clone size, V gene, CDR3 length, J gene, CDR3 protein, CDR3 DNA. A D gene is named only where the DNA matches it firmly. Where a row states a size, it is once, few, many or the class of an expanded clone; other rows omit it.

>-|-|TRBV10-3|13|TRBJ2-5
CAISEARGETQYF
TGTGCCATCAGTGAGGCCAGGGGTGAGACCCAGTACTTC
>TRBD2|-|TRBV28|14|TRBJ2-7
CASSLLAGVGEQYF
TGTGCCAGCAGTTTATTGGCGGGAGTCGGCGAGCAGTACTTC
>TRBD1|-|TRBV7-2|15|TRBJ1-2
CASSSGRQGNYGYTF
TGTGCCAGCAGCTCAGGAAGACAGGGGAACTATGGCTACACCTTC
>-|-|TRBV25-1|16|TRBJ1-4
CASSESQLATNEKLFF
TGTGCCAGCAGTGAGTCGCAACTTGCAACTAATGAAAAACTGTTTTTT
>TRBD2|-|TRBV7-2|16|TRBJ2-3
CASSFLAGGGGDTQYF
TGTGCCAGCAGCTTCTTAGCGGGAGGGGGGGGAGATACGCAGTATTTT
>-|-|TRBV7-3|13|TRBJ2-2
CASSSDRTGELFF
TGTGCCAGCAGCTCGGACAGAACCGGGGAGCTGTTTTTT
>TRBD2|-|TRBV11-1|14|TRBJ2-4
CASSFGRAPDIQYF
TGTGCCAGCAGCTTCGGGAGGGCCCCGGACATTCAGTACTTC
>TRBD2|-|TRBV7-9|14|TRBJ2-3
CASSLSGSRDTQYF
TGTGCCAGCAGCCTTAGCGGGAGTAGAGATACGCAGTATTTT
>-|-|TRBV4-2|15|TRBJ1-2
CASSQGGSAGYGYTF
TGTGCCAGCAGCCAAGGAGGGTCGGCTGGATATGGCTACACCTTC
>TRBD2|-|TRBV18|18|TRBJ2-2
CASSRTGLAGPNTGELFF
TGTGCCAGCTCAAGAACGGGACTAGCGGGACCGAACACCGGGGAGCTGTTTTTT
>-|-|TRBV4-3|15|TRBJ2-7
CASSQDHGAAYEQYF
TGCGCCAGCAGCCAAGATCATGGGGCCGCCTACGAGCAGTACTTC
>TRBD2|-|TRBV11-3|16|TRBJ2-3
CASSLGTSGSTDTQYF
TGTGCCAGCAGCTTAGGGACTAGCGGGAGCACAGATACGCAGTATTTT
>TRBD2|-|TRBV7-3|15|TRBJ2-3
CASSLTNIAGDTQYF
TGTGCCAGCAGCTTAACGAACATAGCGGGAGATACGCAGTATTTT
>TRBD1|once|TRBV7-2|17|TRBJ2-7
CASSLVTGTGGTLEQYF
TGTGCCAGCAGCTTAGTAACCGGGACAGGGGGAACTCTCGAGCAGTACTTC
>TRBD2|once|TRBV19|17|TRBJ2-1
CASSGSRGLAGYNEQFF
TGTGCCAGTAGTGGATCAAGGGGCCTAGCGGGCTACAATGAGCAGTTCTTC
>TRBD1|-|TRBV30|12|TRBJ2-7
CAWTGGHYEQYF
TGTGCCTGGACAGGGGGCCACTACGAGCAGTACTTC
>TRBD1|-|TRBV18|14|TRBJ2-7
CASFPGQGTYEQYF
TGTGCCAGCTTTCCGGGACAGGGCACCTACGAGCAGTACTTC
>TRBD2|-|TRBV7-9|15|TRBJ2-3
CASIIAGSRTDTQYF
TGTGCCAGTATTATAGCGGGATCACGCACAGATACGCAGTATTTT
>TRBD1|-|TRBV6-5|15|TRBJ1-5
CASNPTGGISQPQHF
TGTGCCAGCAACCCGACAGGGGGGATCAGTCAGCCCCAGCATTTT
>-|-|TRBV27|14|TRBJ2-5
CASSLSDPTEGQYF
TGTGCCAGCAGTTTATCGGACCCCACCGAGGGCCAGTACTTC
>-|-|TRBV29-1|13|TRBJ2-7
CSGRGGPSYEQYF
TGCAGCGGGAGGGGGGGACCCTCCTACGAGCAGTACTTC
>TRBD2|-|TRBV5-1|16|TRBJ2-1
CASSLDGLAGYNEQFF
TGCGCCAGCAGCTTAGATGGACTAGCGGGATACAATGAGCAGTTCTTC
>-|-|TRBV10-2|14|TRBJ1-4
CASSGGGRTEKLFF
TGCGCCAGCAGTGGGGGGGGCCGGACTGAAAAACTGTTTTTT
>TRBD1|-|TRBV10-3|15|TRBJ2-6
CAIALDRVGANVLTF
TGTGCCATCGCCCTAGACAGGGTGGGGGCCAACGTCCTGACTTTC
>-|-|TRBV4-1|15|TRBJ2-3
CASSQGEVATDTQYF
TGCGCCAGCAGCCAAGGGGAGGTTGCGACAGATACGCAGTATTTT
>TRBD2|few|TRBV6-5|14|TRBJ2-7
CASSTTSGAAEQYF
TGTGCCAGCAGTACCACTAGCGGGGCCGCAGAGCAGTACTTC
>TRBD2|-|TRBV11-2|15|TRBJ2-3
CASRGLAGFTDTQYF
TGTGCCAGCAGAGGCCTAGCGGGATTTACAGATACGCAGTATTTT
>-|-|TRBV4-3|16|TRBJ2-3
CASSQDPAGFADTQYF
TGCGCCAGCAGCCAAGATCCGGCAGGTTTCGCAGATACGCAGTATTTT
>-|-|TRBV5-1|13|TRBJ2-4
CASSLGGGDIQYF
TGCGCCAGCAGCTTGGGGGGCGGGGACATTCAGTACTTC
>TRBD1|-|TRBV2|14|TRBJ1-1
CATLNQGVWDEAFF
TGTGCCACACTTAACCAGGGGGTTTGGGATGAAGCTTTCTTT
>-|once|TRBV9|16|TRBJ2-7
CASSYSVGPGTYEQYF
TGTGCCAGCAGCTATTCGGTCGGCCCAGGAACCTACGAGCAGTACTTC
>-|-|TRBV11-3|15|TRBJ2-5
CASSLAGEYQETQYF
TGTGCCAGCAGCTTAGCGGGGGAGTACCAAGAGACCCAGTACTTC
>-|-|TRBV19|13|TRBJ2-1
CASSMISGDEQFF
TGTGCCAGTAGTATGATCTCGGGGGATGAGCAGTTCTTC
>-|-|TRBV9|15|TRBJ2-3
CASSVVGQRTDTQYF
TGTGCCAGCAGCGTAGTAGGACAGCGCACAGATACGCAGTATTTT
>TRBD2|-|TRBV6-6|16|TRBJ2-3
CASSFLAGGATDTQYF
TGTGCCAGCAGCTTCTTAGCGGGAGGGGCGACAGATACGCAGTATTTT
>-|-|TRBV7-2|16|TRBJ2-5
CASSSTLPQGSETQYF
TGTGCCAGCAGCTCTACTCTGCCCCAGGGCTCCGAGACCCAGTACTTC
>TRBD1|-|TRBV9|14|TRBJ1-5
CASSAGQINQPQHF
TGTGCCAGCAGCGCGGGACAGATCAATCAGCCCCAGCATTTT
>-|once|TRBV11-1|13|TRBJ2-7
CASSSPGFYEQYF
TGTGCCAGCAGCTCCCCGGGGTTCTACGAGCAGTACTTC
>-|-|TRBV30|15|TRBJ1-1
CAWTQTALGDTEAFF
TGTGCCTGGACTCAGACAGCCCTAGGAGACACTGAAGCTTTCTTT
>TRBD1|-|TRBV18|14|TRBJ2-1
CASSPRTGIDEQFF
TGTGCCAGCTCACCCCGGACAGGGATAGATGAGCAGTTCTTC
>-|-|TRBV19|17|TRBJ1-1
CASSTILRTGLNTEAFF
TGTGCCAGTAGTACAATCCTAAGAACAGGGTTGAACACTGAAGCTTTCTTT
>TRBD1|-|TRBV7-7|15|TRBJ2-5
CASSSGQGAQETQYF
TGTGCCAGCAGCTCTGGACAGGGGGCCCAAGAGACCCAGTACTTC
>-|-|TRBV6-1|14|TRBJ1-4
CASSERGANEKLFF
TGTGCCAGCAGTGAACGGGGGGCTAATGAAAAACTGTTTTTT
>TRBD1|-|TRBV19|14|TRBJ2-2
CATQDRGSTGELFF
TGTGCCACCCAAGACAGGGGATCAACCGGGGAGCTGTTTTTT
>TRBD1|once|TRBV7-2|14|TRBJ2-5
CASSPDRLIETQYF
TGTGCCAGCAGTCCGGACAGGCTAATAGAGACCCAGTACTTC
>-|-|TRBV27|13|TRBJ2-7
CASSLQGFYEQYF
TGTGCCAGCAGTTTACAGGGCTTCTACGAGCAGTACTTC
>-|-|TRBV5-8|16|TRBJ2-7
CASSSVLTGFLYEQYF
TGTGCCAGCAGCTCCGTCTTGACAGGTTTTCTATACGAGCAGTACTTC
>TRBD1|-|TRBV18|16|TRBJ2-2
CASSLGQGSTVGELFF
TGTGCCAGCTCACTGGGACAGGGGAGTACTGTCGGGGAGCTGTTTTTT
>-|-|TRBV5-8|13|TRBJ1-2
CASSHLFNYGYTF
TGTGCCAGCAGCCACCTATTTAACTATGGCTACACCTTC
>-|-|TRBV11-2|12|TRBJ2-7
CASSLAADEQYF
TGTGCCAGCAGCTTAGCGGCGGACGAGCAGTACTTC
>-|-|TRBV4-1|15|TRBJ2-3
CASSLTTASTDTQYF
TGCGCCAGCAGCCTGACTACCGCGAGCACAGATACGCAGTATTTT
>-|-|TRBV30|15|TRBJ1-2
CAWRDKGVKDYGYTF
TGTGCCTGGAGGGATAAGGGGGTCAAGGACTATGGCTACACCTTC
>-|-|TRBV2|12|TRBJ2-2
CASSVLTGELFF
TGTGCCAGCAGTGTCTTAACCGGGGAGCTGTTTTTT
>TRBD1|-|TRBV27|14|TRBJ2-7
CASSLPDRVGQQYF
TGTGCCAGCAGTTTACCCGACAGGGTGGGACAGCAGTACTTC
>-|-|TRBV4-3|16|TRBJ2-1
CASSQDGGRVSGEQFF
TGCGCCAGCAGCCAAGATGGAGGGAGAGTCAGCGGTGAGCAGTTCTTC
>-|-|TRBV9|16|TRBJ1-3
CASSVFPGETGNTIYF
TGTGCCAGCAGCGTCTTCCCAGGGGAAACTGGAAACACCATATATTTT